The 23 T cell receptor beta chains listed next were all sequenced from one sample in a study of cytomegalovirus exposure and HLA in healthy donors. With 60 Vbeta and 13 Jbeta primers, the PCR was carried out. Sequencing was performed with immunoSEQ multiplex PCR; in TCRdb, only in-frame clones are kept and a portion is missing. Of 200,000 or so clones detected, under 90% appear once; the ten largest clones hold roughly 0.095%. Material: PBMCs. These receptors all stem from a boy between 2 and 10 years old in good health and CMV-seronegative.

The CDR3 DNA reads TGTGCCAGCAGTGAAGGGGGACAGGGTCTCATAACCTACGAGCAGTACTTC. Translating gives CASSEGGQGLITYEQYF. The rearrangement links TRBV2 to TRBJ2-7; 9 nucleotides align to TRBD1. The germline gives CDR1 SNHLY, CDR2 FYNNEI. V was clipped by 1 base and J by 2 bases; unmatched bases: 9. This CDR3 is 17 amino acids long.

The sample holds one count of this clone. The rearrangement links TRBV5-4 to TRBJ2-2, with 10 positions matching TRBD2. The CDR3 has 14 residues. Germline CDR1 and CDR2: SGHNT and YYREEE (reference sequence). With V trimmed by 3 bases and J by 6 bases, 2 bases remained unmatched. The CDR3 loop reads CASSSAGGAGELFF. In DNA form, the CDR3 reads TGTGCCAGCAGCTCAGCGGGGGGGGCCGGGGAGCTGTTTTTT.

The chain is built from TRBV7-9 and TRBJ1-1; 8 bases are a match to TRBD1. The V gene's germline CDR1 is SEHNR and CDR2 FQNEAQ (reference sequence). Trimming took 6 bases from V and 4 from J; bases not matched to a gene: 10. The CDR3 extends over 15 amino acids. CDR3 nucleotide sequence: TGTGCCAGCAGAATCGGACAGGGCGACGCCACTGAAGCTTTCTTT. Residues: CASRIGQGDATEAFF.

CDR3 coding DNA: TGTGCCAGCTCACCACCTTCCACAGGGCCGGCTGAAGCTTTCTTT. Protein: CASSPPSTGPAEAFF. V gene TRBV18 combines with J gene TRBJ1-1; a possible D gene is TRBD1 (6 bases). Germline assignment: CDR1 KGHSH and CDR2 LQKENI. V dropped 0 bases and J dropped 6 bases, with 14 bases sitting between them. CDR3 length: 15 residues. The full variable domain, completed using reference TRBV18 and TRBJ1-1, is NAGVMQNPRHLVRRRGQEARLRCSPMKGHSHVYWYRQLPEEGLKFMVYLQKENIIDESGMPKERFSAEFPKEGPSILRIQQVVRGDSAAYFCASSPPSTGPAEAFFGQGTRLTVV.

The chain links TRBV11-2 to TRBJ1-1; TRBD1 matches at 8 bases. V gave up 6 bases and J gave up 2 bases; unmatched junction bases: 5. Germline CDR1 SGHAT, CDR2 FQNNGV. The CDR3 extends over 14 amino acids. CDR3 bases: TGTGCCAGCAGAATGGCAGGGGGCAACACTGAAGCTTTCTTT. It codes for CASRMAGGNTEAFF.

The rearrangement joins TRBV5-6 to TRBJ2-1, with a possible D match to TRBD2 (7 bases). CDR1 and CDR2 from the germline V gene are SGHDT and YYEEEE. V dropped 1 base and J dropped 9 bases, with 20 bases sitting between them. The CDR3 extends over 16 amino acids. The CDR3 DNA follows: TGTGCCAGCAGCTTGATCCGGCAGGGAGGGGGGCGTGAGCAGTTCTTC. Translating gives CASSLIRQGGGREQFF. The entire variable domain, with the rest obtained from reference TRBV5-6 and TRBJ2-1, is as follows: DAGVTQSPTHLIKTRGQQVTLRCSPKSGHDTVSWYQQALGQGPQFIFQYYEEEERQRGNFPDRFSGHQFPNYSSELNVNALLLGDSALYLCASSLIRQGGGREQFFGPGTRLTVL.

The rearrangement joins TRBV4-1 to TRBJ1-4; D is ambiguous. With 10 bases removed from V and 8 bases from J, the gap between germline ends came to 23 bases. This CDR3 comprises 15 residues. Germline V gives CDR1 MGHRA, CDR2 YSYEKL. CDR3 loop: CATGEVKGRIEKLFF. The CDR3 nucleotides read TGCGCCACCGGGGAAGTAAAAGGGAGAATCGAAAAACTGTTTTTT.

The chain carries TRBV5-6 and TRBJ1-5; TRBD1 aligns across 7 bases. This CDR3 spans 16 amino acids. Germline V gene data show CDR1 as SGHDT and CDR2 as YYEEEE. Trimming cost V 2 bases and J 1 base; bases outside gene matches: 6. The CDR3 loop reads CASSFHEGQSNQPQHF. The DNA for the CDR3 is TGTGCCAGCAGCTTCCATGAGGGACAGAGCAATCAGCCCCAGCATTTT.

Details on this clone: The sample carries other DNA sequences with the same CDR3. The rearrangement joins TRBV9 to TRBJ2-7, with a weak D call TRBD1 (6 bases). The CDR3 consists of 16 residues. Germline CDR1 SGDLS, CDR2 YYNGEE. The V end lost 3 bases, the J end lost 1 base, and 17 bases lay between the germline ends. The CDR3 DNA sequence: TGTGCCAGCAGCGAGGGGATAGGGGGTAGGTCCTACGAGCAGTACTTC. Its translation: CASSEGIGGRSYEQYF.

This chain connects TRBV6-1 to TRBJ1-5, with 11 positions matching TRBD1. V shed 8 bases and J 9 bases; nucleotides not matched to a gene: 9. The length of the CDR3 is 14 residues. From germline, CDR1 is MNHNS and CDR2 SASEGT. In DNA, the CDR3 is TGTGCCAGCCTCCTATCGGGACAGGGGGTGCCCCAGCATTTT. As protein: CASLLSGQGVPQHF.

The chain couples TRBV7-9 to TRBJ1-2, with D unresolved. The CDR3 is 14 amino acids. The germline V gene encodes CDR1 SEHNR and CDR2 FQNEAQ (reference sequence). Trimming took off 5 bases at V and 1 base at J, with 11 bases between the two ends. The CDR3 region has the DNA TGTGCCAGCAGCGCGGTGGGGAGTAACTATGGCTACACCTTC. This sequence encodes CASSAVGSNYGYTF.

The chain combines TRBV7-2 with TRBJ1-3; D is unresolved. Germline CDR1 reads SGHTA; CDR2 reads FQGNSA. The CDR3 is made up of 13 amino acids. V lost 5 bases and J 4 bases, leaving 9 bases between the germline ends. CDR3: CASSQWAGNTIYF. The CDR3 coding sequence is TGTGCCAGCAGCCAATGGGCGGGAAACACCATATATTTT.

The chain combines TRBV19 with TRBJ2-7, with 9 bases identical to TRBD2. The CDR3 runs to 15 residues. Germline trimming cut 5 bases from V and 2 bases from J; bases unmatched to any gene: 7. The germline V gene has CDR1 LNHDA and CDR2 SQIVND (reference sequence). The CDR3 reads CASSRSGGPAYEQYF. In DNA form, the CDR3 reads TGTGCCAGTAGTCGCAGCGGGGGGCCTGCCTACGAGCAGTACTTC.

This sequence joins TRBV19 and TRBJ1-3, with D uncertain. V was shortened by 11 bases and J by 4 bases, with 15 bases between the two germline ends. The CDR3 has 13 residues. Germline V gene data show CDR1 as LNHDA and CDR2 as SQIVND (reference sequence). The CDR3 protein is CASLTGIGNTIYF. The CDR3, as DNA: TGTGCCTCCCTTACGGGGATAGGAAACACCATATATTTT.

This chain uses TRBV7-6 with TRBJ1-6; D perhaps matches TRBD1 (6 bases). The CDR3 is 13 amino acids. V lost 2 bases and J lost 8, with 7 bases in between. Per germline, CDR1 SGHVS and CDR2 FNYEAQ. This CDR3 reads CASSLKGDSPLHF. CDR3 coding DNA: TGTGCCAGCAGCTTAAAGGGGGATTCACCCCTCCACTTT.

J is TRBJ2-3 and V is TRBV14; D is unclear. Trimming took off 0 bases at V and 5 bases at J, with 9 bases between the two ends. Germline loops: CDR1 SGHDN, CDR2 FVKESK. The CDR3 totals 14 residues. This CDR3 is CASSQDTTIDTQYF. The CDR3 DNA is TGTGCCAGCAGCCAAGACACAACAATAGATACGCAGTATTTT.

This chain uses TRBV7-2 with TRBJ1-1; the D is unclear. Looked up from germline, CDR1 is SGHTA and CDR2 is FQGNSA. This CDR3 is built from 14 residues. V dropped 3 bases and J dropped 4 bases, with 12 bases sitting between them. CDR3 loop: CASSFWGARTEAFF. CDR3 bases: TGTGCCAGCAGCTTTTGGGGAGCCCGCACTGAAGCTTTCTTT. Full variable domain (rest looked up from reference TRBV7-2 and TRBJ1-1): GAGVSQSPSNKVTEKGKDVELRCDPISGHTALYWYRQSLGQGLEFLIYFQGNSAPDKSGLPSDRFSAERTGGSVSTLTIQRTQQEDSAVYLCASSFWGARTEAFFGQGTRLTVV.

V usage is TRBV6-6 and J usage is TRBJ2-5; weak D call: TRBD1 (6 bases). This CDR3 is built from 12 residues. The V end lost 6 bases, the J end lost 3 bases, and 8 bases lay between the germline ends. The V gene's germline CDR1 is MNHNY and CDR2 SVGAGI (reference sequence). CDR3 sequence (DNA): TGTGCCAGCAGCGGGGACAAAGAGACCCAGTACTTC. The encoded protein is CASSGDKETQYF.

CDR3: CASSPAPGQGNGNTIYF. The CDR3 DNA is TGCGCCAGCAGCCCGGCCCCTGGACAGGGGAACGGAAACACCATATATTTT. The rearrangement links TRBV5-1 to TRBJ1-3, with 9 positions matching TRBD1. Trimming at V came to 4 bases and at J to 4 bases, leaving 12 bases not matched to a gene. From germline, CDR1 is SGHRS and CDR2 YFSETQ. The CDR3 sequence is 17 residues long.

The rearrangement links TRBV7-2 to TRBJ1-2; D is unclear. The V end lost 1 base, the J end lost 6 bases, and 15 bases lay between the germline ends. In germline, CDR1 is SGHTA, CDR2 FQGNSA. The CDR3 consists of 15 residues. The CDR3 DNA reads TGTGCCAGCAGCTTAGTTCTCCGGGTTTCAGATGGCTACACCTTC. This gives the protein CASSLVLRVSDGYTF. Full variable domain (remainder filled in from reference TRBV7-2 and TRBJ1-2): GAGVSQSPSNKVTEKGKDVELRCDPISGHTALYWYRQSLGQGLEFLIYFQGNSAPDKSGLPSDRFSAERTGGSVSTLTIQRTQQEDSAVYLCASSLVLRVSDGYTFGSGTRLTVV.

CDR3 in amino acids: CASSREWGGGRDQETQYF. The CDR3 DNA follows: TGCGCCAGCAGCCGAGAATGGGGCGGGGGACGAGATCAAGAGACCCAGTACTTC. The chain joins TRBV4-3 to TRBJ2-5; 7 bases agree with TRBD2. Per germline, CDR1 LGHNA and CDR2 YSLEER. V was pared by 4 bases and J by 2 bases, with 16 bases of the junction left unmatched. The CDR3 consists of 18 residues.

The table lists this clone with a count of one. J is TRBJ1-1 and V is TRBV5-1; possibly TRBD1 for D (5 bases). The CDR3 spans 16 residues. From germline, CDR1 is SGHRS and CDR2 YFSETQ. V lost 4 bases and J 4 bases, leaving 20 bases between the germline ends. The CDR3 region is CASSTQPQGPSTEAFF. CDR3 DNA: TGCGCCAGCAGCACCCAGCCTCAGGGCCCTAGCACTGAAGCTTTCTTT.

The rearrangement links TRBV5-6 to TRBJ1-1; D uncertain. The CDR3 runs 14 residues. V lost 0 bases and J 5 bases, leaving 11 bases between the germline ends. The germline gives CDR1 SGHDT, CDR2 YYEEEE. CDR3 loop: CASSLAPPGTEAFF. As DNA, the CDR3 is TGTGCCAGCAGCTTGGCACCCCCCGGGACTGAAGCTTTCTTT.